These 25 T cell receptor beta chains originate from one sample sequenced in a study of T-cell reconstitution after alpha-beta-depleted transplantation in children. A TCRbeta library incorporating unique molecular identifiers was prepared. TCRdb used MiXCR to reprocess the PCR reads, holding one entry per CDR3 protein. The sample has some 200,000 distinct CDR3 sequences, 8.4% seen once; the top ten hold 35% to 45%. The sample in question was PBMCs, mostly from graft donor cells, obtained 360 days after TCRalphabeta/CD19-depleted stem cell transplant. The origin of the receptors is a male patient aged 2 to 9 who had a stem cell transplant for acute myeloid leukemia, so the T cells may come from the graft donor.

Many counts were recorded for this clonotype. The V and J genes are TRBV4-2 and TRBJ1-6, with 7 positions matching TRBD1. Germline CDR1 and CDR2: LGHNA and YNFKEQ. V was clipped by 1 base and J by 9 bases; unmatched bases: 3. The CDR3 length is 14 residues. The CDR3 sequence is CASSQGQGSSPLHF. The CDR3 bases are TGTGCCAGCAGCCAAGGACAGGGAAGTTCACCCCTCCACTTT.

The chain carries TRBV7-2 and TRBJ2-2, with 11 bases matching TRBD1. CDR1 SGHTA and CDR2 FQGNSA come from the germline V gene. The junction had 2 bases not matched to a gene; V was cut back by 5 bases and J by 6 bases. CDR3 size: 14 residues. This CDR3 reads CASSRDRGAGELFF. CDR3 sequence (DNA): TGTGCCAGCAGCCGGGACAGGGGGGCCGGGGAGCTGTTTTTT.

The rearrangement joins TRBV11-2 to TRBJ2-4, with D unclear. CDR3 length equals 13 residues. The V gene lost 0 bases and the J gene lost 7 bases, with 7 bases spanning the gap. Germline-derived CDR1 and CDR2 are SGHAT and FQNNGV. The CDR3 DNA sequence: TGTGCCAGCAGCTTAGATCTCCCTAACATTCAGTACTTC. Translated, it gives CASSLDLPNIQYF.

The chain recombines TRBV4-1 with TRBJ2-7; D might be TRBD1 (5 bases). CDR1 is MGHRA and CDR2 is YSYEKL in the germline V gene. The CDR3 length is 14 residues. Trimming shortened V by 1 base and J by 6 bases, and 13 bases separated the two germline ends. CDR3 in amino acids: CASSQVGRVFEQYF. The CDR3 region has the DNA TGCGCCAGCAGCCAAGTGGGCAGGGTTTTCGAGCAGTACTTC.

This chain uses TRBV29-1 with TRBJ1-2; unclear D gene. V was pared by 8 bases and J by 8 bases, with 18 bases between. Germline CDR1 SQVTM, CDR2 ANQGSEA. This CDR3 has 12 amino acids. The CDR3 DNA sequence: TGCAGCACCTACAGCCTTTTGAGCGGCTACACCTTC. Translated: CSTYSLLSGYTF.

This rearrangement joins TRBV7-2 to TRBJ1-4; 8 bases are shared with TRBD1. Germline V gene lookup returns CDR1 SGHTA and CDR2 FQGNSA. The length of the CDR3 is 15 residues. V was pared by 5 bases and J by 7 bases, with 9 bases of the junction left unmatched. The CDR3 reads CASSVGQGPGEKLFF. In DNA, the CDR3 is TGTGCCAGCAGCGTTGGACAGGGACCCGGTGAAAAACTGTTTTTT.

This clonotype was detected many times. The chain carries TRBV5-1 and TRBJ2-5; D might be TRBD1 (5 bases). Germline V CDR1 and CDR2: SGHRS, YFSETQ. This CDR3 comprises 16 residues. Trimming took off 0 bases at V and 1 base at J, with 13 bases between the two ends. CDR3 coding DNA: TGCGCCAGCAGCTTGGCAAGGACAACCATCCAAGAGACCCAGTACTTC. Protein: CASSLARTTIQETQYF.

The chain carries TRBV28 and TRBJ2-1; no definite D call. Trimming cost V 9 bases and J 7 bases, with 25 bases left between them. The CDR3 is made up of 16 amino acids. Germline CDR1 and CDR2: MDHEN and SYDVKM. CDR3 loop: CASRKMLSFALNEQFF. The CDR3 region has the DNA TGTGCCAGTAGGAAAATGTTAAGTTTCGCACTGAATGAGCAGTTCTTC.

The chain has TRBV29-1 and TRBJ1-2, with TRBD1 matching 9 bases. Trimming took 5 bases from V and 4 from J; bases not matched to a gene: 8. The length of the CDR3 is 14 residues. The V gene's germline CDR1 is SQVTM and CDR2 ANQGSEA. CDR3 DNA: TGCAGCGTTTCGGGACAGGGTCTTTCCTATGGCTACACCTTC. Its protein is CSVSGQGLSYGYTF.

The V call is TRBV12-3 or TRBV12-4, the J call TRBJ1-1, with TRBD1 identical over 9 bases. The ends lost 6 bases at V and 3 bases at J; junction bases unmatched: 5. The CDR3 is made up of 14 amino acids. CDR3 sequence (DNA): TGTGCCAGCAGGCGGACAGGGGTCGACACTGAAGCTTTCTTT. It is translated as CASRRTGVDTEAFF.

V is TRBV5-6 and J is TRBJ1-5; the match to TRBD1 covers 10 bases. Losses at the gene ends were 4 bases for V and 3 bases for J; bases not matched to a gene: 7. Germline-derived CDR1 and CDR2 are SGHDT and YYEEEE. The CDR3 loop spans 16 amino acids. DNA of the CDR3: TGTGCCAGCAGCGCGGGGACAGGGGCACACAATCAGCCCCAGCATTTT. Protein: CASSAGTGAHNQPQHF.

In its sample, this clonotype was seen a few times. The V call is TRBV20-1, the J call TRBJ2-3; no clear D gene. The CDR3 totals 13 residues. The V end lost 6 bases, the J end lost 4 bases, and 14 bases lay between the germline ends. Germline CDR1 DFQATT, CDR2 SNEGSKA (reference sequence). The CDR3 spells CSARKDGPDTQYF. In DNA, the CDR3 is TGCAGTGCCAGGAAGGATGGCCCAGATACGCAGTATTTT.

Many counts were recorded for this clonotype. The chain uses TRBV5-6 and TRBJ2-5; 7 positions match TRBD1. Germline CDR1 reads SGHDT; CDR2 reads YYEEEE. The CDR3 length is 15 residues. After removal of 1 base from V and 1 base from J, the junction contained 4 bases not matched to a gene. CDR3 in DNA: TGTGCCAGCAGCTTGAACAGGGGCCTCCAAGAGACCCAGTACTTC. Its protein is CASSLNRGLQETQYF. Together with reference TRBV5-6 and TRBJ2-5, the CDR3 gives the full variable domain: DAGVTQSPTHLIKTRGQQVTLRCSPKSGHDTVSWYQQALGQGPQFIFQYYEEEERQRGNFPDRFSGHQFPNYSSELNVNALLLGDSALYLCASSLNRGLQETQYFGPGTRLLVL.

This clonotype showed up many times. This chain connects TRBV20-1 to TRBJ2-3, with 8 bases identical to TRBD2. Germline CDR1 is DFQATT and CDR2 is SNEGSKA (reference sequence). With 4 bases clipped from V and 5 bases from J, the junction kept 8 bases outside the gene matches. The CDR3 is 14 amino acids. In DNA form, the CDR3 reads TGCAGTGCTACTCGGGGGGGCGGTGGAGATACGCAGTATTTT. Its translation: CSATRGGGGDTQYF.

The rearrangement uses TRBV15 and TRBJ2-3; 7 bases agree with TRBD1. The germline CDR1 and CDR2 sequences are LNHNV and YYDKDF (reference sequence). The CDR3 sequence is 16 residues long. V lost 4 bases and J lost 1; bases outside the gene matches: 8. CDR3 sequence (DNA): TGTGCCACCAGCAACGACAGGGTAGGAGGCACAGATACGCAGTATTTT. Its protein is CATSNDRVGGTDTQYF. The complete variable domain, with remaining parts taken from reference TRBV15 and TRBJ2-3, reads DAMVIQNPRYQVTQFGKPVTLSCSQTLNHNVMYWYQQKSSQAPKLLFHYYDKDFNNEADTPDNFQSRRPNTSFCFLDIRSPGLGDTAMYLCATSNDRVGGTDTQYFGPGTRLTVL.

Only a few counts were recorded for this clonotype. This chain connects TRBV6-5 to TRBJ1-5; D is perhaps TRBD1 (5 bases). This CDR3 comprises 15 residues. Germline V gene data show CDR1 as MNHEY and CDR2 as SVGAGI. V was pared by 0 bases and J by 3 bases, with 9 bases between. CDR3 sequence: CASSYSWGTNQPQHF. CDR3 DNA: TGTGCCAGCAGTTACTCCTGGGGGACCAATCAGCCCCAGCATTTT.

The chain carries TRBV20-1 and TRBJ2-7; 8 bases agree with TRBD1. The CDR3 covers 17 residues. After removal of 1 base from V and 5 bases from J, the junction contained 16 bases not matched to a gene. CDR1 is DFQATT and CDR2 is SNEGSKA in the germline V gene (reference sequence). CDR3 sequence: CSARVGTGLEVLDEQYV. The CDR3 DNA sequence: TGCAGTGCTAGAGTCGGGACAGGACTCGAGGTTTTGGACGAGCAGTACGTC.

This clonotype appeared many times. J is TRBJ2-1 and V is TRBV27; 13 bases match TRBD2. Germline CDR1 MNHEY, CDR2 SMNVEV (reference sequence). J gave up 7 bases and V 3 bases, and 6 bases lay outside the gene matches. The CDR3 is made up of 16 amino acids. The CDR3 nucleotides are TGTGCCAGCAGTTTGCTAACTAGCGGGAGGGTGAATGAGCAGTTCTTC. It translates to CASSLLTSGRVNEQFF.

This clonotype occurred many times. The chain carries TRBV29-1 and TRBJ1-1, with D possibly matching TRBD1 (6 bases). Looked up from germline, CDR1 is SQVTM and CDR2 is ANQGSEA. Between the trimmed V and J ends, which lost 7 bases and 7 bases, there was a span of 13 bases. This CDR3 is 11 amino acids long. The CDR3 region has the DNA TGCAGCGGAGCCACAGGGTTTGAAGCTTTCTTT. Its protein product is CSGATGFEAFF.

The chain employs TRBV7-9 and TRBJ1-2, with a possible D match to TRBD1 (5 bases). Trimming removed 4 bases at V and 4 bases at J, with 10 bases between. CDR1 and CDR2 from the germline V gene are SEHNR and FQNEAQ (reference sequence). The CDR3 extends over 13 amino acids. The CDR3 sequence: CASSSTDSYGYTF. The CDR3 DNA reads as TGTGCCAGCAGCTCGACCGACAGCTATGGCTACACCTTC.

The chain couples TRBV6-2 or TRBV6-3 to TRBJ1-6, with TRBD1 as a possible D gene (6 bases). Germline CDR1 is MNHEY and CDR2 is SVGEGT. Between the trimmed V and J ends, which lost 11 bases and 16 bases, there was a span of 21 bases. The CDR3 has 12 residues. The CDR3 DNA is TGTGCCGCCCGGGGGGGGAGACAGGCGCTCCACTTT. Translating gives CAARGGRQALHF.

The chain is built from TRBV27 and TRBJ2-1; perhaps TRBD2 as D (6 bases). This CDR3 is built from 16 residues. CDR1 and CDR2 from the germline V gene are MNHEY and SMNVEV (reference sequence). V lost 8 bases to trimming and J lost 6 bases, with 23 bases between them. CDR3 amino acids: CASRLHLMRGPNEQFF. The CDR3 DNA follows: TGTGCCAGCCGACTACATCTTATGCGGGGCCCCAATGAGCAGTTCTTC.

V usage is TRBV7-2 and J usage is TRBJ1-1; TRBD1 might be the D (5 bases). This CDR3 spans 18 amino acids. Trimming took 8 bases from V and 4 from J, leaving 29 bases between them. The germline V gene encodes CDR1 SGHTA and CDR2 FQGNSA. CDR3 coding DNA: TGTGCCAGCGCCCCGCGGGGCGGCCCGACCAGGTTGACCACTGAAGCTTTCTTT. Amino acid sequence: CASAPRGGPTRLTTEAFF.

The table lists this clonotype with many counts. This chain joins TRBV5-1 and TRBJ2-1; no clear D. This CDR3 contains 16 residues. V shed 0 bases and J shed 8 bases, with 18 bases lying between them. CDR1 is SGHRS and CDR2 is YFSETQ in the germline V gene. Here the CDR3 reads CASSLAAIGVSDEQFF. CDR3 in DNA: TGCGCCAGCAGCTTGGCCGCAATTGGTGTCAGCGATGAGCAGTTCTTC.

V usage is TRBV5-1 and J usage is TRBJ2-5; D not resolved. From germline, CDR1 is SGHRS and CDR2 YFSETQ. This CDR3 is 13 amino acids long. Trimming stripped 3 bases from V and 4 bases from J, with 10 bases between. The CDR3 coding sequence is TGCGCCAGCAGCTCGTGGGCCCGAGAGACCCAGTACTTC. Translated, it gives CASSSWARETQYF. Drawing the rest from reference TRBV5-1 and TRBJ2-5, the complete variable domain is KAGVTQTPRYLIKTRGQQVTLSCSPISGHRSVSWYQQTPGQGLQFLFEYFSETQRNKGNFPGRFSGRQFSNSRSEMNVSTLELGDSALYLCASSSWARETQYFGPGTRLLVL.